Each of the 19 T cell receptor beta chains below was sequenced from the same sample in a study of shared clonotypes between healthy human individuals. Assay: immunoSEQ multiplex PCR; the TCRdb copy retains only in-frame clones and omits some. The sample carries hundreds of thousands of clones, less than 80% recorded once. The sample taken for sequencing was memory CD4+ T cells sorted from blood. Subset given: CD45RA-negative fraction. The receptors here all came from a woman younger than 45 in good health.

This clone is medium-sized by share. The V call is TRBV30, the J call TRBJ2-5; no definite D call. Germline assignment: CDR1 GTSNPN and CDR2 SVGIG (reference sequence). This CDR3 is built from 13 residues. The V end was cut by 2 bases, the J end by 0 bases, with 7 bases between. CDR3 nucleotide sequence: TGTGCCTGGAGTAAGGAGTACCAAGAGACCCAGTACTTC. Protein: CAWSKEYQETQYF.

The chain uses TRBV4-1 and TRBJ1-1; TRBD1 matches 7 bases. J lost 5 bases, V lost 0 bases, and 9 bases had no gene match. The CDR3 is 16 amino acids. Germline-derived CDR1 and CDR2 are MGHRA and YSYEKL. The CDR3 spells CASSQDLGTENTEAFF. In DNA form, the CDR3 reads TGCGCCAGCAGCCAAGATCTCGGGACAGAAAATACTGAAGCTTTCTTT.

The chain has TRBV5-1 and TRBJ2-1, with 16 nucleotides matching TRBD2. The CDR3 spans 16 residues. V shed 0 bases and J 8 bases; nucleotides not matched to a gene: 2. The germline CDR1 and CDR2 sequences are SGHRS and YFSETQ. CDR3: CASSLEGLAGGDEQFF. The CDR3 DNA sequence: TGCGCCAGCAGCTTGGAGGGACTAGCGGGAGGGGATGAGCAGTTCTTC.

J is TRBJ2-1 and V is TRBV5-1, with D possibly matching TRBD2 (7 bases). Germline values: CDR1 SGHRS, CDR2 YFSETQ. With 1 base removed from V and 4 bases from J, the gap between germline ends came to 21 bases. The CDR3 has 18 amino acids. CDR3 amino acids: CASSLRPERERGYNEQFF. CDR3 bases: TGCGCCAGCAGCTTGCGACCGGAGCGGGAAAGGGGGTACAATGAGCAGTTCTTC. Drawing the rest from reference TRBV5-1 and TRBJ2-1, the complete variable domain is KAGVTQTPRYLIKTRGQQVTLSCSPISGHRSVSWYQQTPGQGLQFLFEYFSETQRNKGNFPGRFSGRQFSNSRSEMNVSTLELGDSALYLCASSLRPERERGYNEQFFGPGTRLTVL.

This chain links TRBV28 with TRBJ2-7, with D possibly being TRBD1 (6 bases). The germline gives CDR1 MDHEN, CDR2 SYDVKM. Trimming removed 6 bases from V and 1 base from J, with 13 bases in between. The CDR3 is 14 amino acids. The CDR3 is CASRRRGHSYEQYF. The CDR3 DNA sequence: TGTGCCAGCAGGCGCAGGGGACATTCCTACGAGCAGTACTTC.

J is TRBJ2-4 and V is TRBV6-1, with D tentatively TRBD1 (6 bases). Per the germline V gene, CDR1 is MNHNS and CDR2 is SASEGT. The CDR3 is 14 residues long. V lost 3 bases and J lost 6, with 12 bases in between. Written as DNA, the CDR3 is TGTGCCAGCAGTGAGAGGGGGATGGGAAACATTCAGTACTTC. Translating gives CASSERGMGNIQYF.

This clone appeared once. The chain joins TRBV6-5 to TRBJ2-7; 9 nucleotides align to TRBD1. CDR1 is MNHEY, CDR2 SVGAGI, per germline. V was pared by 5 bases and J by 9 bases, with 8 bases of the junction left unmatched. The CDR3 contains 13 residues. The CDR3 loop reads CASSRDRAVVQYF. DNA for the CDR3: TGTGCCAGCAGTCGGGACAGGGCCGTAGTGCAGTACTTC.

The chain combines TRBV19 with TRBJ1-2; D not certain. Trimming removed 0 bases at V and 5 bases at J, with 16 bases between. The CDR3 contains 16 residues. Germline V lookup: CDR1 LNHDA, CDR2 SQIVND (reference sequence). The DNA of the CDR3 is TGTGCCAGTAGTATAGATTTTCGGTCTGGGGAATATGGCTACACCTTC. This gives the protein CASSIDFRSGEYGYTF. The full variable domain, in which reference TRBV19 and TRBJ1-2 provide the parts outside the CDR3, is DGGITQSPKYLFRKEGQNVTLSCEQNLNHDAMYWYRQDPGQGLRLIYYSQIVNDFQKGDIAEGYSVSREKKESFPLTVTSAQKNPTAFYLCASSIDFRSGEYGYTFGSGTRLTVV.

CDR3 loop: CASSIVNRGTNQPQHF. CDR3 nucleotides: TGTGCCAGTAGTATAGTCAACAGGGGGACTAATCAGCCCCAGCATTTT. The rearrangement joins TRBV19 to TRBJ1-5; 8 bases line up with TRBD1. Germline V gene data show CDR1 as LNHDA and CDR2 as SQIVND (reference sequence). The CDR3 covers 16 residues. V shed 1 base and J 4 bases; nucleotides not matched to a gene: 6. Combining the CDR3 with reference TRBV19 and TRBJ1-5 gives the whole variable domain DGGITQSPKYLFRKEGQNVTLSCEQNLNHDAMYWYRQDPGQGLRLIYYSQIVNDFQKGDIAEGYSVSREKKESFPLTVTSAQKNPTAFYLCASSIVNRGTNQPQHFGDGTRLSIL.

The CDR3 DNA is TGTGCCAGCAACCGACAGGGCCCAAGCTCTGGGGCCAACGTCCTGACTTTC. It yields the protein CASNRQGPSSGANVLTF. V usage is TRBV19 and J usage is TRBJ2-6; 7 bases align to TRBD1. V lost 9 bases and J lost 0; bases outside the gene matches: 11. CDR1 and CDR2 from the germline V gene are LNHDA and SQIVND (reference sequence). This CDR3 region has 17 residues.

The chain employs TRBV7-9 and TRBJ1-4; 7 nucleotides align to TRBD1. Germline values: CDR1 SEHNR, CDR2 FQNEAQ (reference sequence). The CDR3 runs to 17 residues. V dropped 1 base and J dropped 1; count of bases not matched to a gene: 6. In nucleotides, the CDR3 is TGTGCCAGCAGCTTAGGACAGGGCGAGCGAACTAATGAAAAACTGTTTTTT. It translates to CASSLGQGERTNEKLFF.

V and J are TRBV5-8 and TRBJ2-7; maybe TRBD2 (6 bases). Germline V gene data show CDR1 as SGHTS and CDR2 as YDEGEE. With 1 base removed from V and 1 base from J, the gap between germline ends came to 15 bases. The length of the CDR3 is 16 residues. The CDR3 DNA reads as TGTGCCAGCAGCTTGCATGGACTATCCAAGTCCTACGAGCAGTACTTC. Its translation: CASSLHGLSKSYEQYF.

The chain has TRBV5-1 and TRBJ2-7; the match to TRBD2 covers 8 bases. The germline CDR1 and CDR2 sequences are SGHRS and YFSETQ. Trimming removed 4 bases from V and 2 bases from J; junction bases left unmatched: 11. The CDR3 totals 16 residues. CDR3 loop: CASSIYSGMIPYEQYF. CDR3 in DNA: TGCGCCAGCAGCATCTATAGCGGGATGATCCCCTACGAGCAGTACTTC. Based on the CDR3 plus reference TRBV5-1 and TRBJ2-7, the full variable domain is KAGVTQTPRYLIKTRGQQVTLSCSPISGHRSVSWYQQTPGQGLQFLFEYFSETQRNKGNFPGRFSGRQFSNSRSEMNVSTLELGDSALYLCASSIYSGMIPYEQYFGPGTRLTVT.

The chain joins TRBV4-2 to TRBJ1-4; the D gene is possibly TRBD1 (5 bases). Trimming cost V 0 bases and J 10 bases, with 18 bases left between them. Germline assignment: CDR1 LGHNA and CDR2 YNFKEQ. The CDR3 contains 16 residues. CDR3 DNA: TGTGCCAGCAGCCAAGATGAGGGCACCCCGAGGGGAAAACTGTTTTTT. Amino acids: CASSQDEGTPRGKLFF.

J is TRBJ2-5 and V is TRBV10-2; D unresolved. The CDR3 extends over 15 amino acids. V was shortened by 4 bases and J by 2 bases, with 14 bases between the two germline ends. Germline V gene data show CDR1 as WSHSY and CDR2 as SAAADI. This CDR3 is CASSVDPSRQETQYF. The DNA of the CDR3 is TGCGCCAGCAGTGTAGACCCCTCAAGGCAAGAGACCCAGTACTTC.

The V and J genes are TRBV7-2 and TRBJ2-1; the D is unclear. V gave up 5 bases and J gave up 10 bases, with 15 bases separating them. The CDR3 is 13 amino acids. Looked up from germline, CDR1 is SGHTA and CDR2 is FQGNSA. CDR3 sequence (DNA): TGTGCCAGCAGCCCCCAGGCCCGCCGGGAGCAGTTCTTC. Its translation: CASSPQARREQFF.

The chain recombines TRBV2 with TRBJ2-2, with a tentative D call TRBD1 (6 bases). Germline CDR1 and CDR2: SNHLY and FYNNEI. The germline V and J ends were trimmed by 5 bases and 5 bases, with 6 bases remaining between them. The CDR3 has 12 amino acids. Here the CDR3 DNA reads TGTGCCAGCAGTACAGGGACCGGGGAGCTGTTTTTT. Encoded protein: CASSTGTGELFF. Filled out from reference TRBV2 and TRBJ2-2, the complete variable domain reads EPEVTQTPSHQVTQMGQEVILRCVPISNHLYFYWYRQILGQKVEFLVSFYNNEISEKSEIFDDQFSVERPDGSNFTLKIRSTKLEDSAMYFCASSTGTGELFFGEGSRLTVL.

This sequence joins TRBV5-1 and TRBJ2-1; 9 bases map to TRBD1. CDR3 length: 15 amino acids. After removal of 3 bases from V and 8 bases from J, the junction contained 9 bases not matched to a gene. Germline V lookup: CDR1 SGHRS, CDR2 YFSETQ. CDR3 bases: TGCGCCAGCAGCTCAACTTTCACAGGGGGCGATGAGCAGTTCTTC. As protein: CASSSTFTGGDEQFF.

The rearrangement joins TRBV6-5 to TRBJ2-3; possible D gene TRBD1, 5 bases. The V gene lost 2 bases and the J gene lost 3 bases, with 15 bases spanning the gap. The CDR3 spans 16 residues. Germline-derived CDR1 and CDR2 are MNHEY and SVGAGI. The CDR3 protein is CASSYGAAGSTDTQYF. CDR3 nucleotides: TGTGCCAGCAGTTACGGGGCGGCAGGTTCTACAGATACGCAGTATTTT.